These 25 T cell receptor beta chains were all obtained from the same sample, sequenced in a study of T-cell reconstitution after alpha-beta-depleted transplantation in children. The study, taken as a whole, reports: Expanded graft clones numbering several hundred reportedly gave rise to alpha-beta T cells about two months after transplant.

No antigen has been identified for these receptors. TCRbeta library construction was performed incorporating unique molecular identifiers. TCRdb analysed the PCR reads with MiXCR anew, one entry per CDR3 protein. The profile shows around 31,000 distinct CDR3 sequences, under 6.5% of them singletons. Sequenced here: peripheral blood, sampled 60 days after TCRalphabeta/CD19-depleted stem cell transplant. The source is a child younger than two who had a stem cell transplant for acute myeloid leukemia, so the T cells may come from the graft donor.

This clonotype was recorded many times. The CDR3 sequence: CSAAAESYEQYF. The CDR3 nucleotides are TGCAGCGCCGCCGCGGAGTCCTACGAGCAGTACTTC. The gene calls are TRBV29-1 and TRBJ2-7, with D unclear. The CDR3 sequence is 12 residues long. Trimming took 7 bases from V and 1 from J, leaving 11 bases between them. Germline V gene lookup returns CDR1 SQVTM and CDR2 ANQGSEA.

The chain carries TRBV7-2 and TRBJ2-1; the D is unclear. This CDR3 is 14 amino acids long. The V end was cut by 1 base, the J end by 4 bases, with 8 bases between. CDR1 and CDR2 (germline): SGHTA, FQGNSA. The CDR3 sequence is CASSLGSQYNEQFF. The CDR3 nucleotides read TGTGCCAGCAGCTTAGGGTCGCAGTACAATGAGCAGTTCTTC. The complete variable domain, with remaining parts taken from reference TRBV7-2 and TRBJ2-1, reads GAGVSQSPSNKVTEKGKDVELRCDPISGHTALYWYRQSLGQGLEFLIYFQGNSAPDKSGLPSDRFSAERTGGSVSTLTIQRTQQEDSAVYLCASSLGSQYNEQFFGPGTRLTVL.

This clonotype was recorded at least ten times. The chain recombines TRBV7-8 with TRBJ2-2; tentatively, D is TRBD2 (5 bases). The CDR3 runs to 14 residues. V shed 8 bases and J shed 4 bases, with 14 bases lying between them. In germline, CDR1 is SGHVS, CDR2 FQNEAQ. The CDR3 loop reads CASPLPRGTGELFF. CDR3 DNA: TGTGCCAGCCCTTTACCCCGGGGCACCGGGGAGCTGTTTTTT.

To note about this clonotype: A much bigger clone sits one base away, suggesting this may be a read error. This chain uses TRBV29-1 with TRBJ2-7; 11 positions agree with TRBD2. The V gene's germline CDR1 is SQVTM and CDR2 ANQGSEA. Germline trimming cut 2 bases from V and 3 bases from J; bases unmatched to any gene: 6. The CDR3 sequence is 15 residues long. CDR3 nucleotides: TGCAGCGTTGAAAGACTAGCGGGAAGGGACTACGAGCAGTACTTC. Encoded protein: CSVERLAGRDYEQYF.

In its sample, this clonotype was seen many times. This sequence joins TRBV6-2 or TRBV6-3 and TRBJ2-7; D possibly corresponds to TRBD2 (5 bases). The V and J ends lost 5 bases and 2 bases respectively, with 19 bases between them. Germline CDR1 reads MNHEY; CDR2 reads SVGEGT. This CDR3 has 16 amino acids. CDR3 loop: CASSTNFGLLTYEQYF. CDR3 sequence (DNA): TGTGCCAGCAGTACGAACTTCGGACTGTTGACCTACGAGCAGTACTTC.

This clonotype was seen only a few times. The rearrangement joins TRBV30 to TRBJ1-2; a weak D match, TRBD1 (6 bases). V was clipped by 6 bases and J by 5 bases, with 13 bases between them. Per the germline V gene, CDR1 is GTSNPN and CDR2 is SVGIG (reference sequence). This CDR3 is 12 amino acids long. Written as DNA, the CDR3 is TGTGCCTGCAAACAGGGAAAGTATGGCTACACCTTC. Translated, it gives CACKQGKYGYTF.

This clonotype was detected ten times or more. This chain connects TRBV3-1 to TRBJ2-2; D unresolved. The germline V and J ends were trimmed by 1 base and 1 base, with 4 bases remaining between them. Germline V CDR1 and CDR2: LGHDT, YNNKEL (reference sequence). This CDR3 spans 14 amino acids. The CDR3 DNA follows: TGTGCCAGCAGCCAAGTCCGGAACACCGGGGAGCTGTTTTTT. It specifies CASSQVRNTGELFF.

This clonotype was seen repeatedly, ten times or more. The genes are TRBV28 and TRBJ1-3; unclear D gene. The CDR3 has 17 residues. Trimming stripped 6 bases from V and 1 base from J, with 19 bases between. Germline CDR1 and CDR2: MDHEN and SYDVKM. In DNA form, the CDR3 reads TGTGCCAGCAGCCCAGCCGGGCCGCTCTGGTCTGGAAACACCATATATTTT. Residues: CASSPAGPLWSGNTIYF.

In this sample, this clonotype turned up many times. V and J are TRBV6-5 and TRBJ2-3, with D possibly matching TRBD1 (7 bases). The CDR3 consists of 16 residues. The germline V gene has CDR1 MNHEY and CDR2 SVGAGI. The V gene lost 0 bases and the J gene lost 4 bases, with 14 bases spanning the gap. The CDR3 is CASSYSPPRGADTQYF. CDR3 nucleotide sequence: TGTGCCAGCAGTTACTCCCCGCCCAGGGGGGCAGATACGCAGTATTTT.

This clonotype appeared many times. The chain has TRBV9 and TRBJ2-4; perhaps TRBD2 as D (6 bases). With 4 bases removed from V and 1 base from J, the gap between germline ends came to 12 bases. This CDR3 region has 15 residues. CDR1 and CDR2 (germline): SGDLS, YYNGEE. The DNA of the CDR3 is TGTGCCAGCAGCTTGGGGGGAAGGGCCAAAAACATTCAGTACTTC. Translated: CASSLGGRAKNIQYF.

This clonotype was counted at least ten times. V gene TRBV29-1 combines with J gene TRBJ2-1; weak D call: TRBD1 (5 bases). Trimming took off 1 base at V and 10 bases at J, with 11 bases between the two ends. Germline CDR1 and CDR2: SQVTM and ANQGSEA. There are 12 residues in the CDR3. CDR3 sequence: CSVEGNPGEQFF. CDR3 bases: TGCAGCGTTGAAGGGAACCCAGGGGAGCAGTTCTTC.

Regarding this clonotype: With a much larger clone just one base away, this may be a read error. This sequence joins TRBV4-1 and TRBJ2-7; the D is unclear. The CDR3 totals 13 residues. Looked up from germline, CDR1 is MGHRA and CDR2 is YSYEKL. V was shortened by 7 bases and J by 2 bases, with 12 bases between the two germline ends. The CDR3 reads CASNPTFTYEQYF. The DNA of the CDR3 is TGCGCCAGCAACCCTACCTTCACCTACGAGCAGTACTTC.

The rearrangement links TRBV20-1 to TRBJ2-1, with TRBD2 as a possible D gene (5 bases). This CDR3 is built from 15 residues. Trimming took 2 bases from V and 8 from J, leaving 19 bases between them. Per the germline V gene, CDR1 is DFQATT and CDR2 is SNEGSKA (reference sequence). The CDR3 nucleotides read TGCAGTGCTAGACGTTTCGAGGGCCTACGCGATGAGCAGTTCTTC. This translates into CSARRFEGLRDEQFF.

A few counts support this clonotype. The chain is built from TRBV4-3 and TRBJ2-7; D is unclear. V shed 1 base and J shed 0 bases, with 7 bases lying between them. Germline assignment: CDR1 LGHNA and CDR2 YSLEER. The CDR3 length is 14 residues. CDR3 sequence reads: CASSQGAGSYEQYF. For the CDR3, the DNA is TGCGCCAGCAGCCAAGGTGCCGGCTCCTACGAGCAGTACTTC.

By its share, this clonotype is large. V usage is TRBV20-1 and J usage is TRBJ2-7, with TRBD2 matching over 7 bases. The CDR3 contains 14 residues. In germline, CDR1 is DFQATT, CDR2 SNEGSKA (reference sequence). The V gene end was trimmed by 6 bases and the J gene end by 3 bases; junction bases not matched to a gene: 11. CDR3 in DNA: TGCAGTGCGAAGATCGGGACTACGGGCTACGAGCAGTACTTC. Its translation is CSAKIGTTGYEQYF.

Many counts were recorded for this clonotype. The CDR3 DNA reads TGCAGCGTTGAAGATCTTTCGCCTAGCGGGCGGACCTACGAGCAGTACTTC. This encodes CSVEDLSPSGRTYEQYF. The gene calls are TRBV29-1 and TRBJ2-7, with TRBD2 matching 8 bases. This CDR3 has 17 amino acids. The J segment lost 2 bases and the V segment lost 0 bases, leaving 12 bases of the junction unmatched. The germline CDR1 and CDR2 sequences are SQVTM and ANQGSEA.

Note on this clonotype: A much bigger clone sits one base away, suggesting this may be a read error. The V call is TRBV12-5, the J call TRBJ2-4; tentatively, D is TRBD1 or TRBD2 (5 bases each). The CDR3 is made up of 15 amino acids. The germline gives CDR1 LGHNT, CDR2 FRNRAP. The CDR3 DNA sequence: TGTGCTAGTGGTCGGCCGGGACCTCACAAAAACATTCGGTACTTC. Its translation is CASGRPGPHKNIRYF.

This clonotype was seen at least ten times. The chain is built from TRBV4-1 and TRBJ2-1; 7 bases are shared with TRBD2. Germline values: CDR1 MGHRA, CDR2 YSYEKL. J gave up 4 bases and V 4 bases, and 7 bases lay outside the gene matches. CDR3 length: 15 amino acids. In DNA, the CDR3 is TGCGCCAGCAGCCGCGGGGCTAGCGGTTACAATGAGCAGTTCTTC. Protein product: CASSRGASGYNEQFF.

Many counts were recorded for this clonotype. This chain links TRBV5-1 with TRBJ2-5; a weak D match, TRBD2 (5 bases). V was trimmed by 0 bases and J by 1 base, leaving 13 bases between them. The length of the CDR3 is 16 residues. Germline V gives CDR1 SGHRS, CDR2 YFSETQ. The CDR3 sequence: CASSLAAGGFQETQYF. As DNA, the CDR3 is TGCGCCAGCAGCTTGGCTGCGGGTGGTTTCCAAGAGACCCAGTACTTC.

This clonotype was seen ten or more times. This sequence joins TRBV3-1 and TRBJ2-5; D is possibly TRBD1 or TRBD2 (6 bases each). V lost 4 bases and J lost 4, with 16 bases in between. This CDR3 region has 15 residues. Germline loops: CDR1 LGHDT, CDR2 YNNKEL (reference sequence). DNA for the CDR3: TGTGCCAGCAGCCCGGGGGCTCAATGGCCAGAGACCCAGTACTTC. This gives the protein CASSPGAQWPETQYF.

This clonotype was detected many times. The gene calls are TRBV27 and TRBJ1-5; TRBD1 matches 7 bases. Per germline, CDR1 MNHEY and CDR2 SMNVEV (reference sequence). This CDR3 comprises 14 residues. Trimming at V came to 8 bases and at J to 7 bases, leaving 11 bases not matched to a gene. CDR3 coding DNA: TGTGCCAGCGGGAACAGGGGCATAGGACAGCCCCAGCATTTT. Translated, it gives CASGNRGIGQPQHF.

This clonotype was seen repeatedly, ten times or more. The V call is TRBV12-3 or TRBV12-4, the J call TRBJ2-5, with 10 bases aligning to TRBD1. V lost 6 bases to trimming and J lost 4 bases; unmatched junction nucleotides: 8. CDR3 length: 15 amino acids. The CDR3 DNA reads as TGTGCCAGCAGCCCCGGGACAGGGGCAGGAGAGACCCAGTACTTC. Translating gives CASSPGTGAGETQYF.

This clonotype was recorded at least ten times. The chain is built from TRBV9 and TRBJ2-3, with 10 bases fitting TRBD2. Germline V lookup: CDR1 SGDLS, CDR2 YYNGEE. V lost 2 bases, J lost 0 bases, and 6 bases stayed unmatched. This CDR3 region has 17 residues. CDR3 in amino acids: CASSVPVAGGSTDTQYF. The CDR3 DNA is TGTGCCAGCAGCGTCCCGGTAGCGGGGGGAAGCACAGATACGCAGTATTTT.

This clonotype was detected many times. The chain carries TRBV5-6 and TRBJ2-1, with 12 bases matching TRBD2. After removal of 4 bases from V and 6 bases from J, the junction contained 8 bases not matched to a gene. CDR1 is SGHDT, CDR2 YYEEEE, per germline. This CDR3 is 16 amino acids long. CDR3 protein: CASSGRRLAGVNEQFF. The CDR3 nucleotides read TGTGCCAGCAGCGGACGAAGACTAGCGGGGGTCAATGAGCAGTTCTTC.

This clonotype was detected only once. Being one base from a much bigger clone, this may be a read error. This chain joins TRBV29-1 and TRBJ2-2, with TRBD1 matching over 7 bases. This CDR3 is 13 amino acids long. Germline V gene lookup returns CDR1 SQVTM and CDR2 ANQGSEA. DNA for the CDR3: TGCTGCGTTGATTCAGGGGGTACCGGGGAGCTGTTTTTT. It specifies CCVDSGGTGELFF.